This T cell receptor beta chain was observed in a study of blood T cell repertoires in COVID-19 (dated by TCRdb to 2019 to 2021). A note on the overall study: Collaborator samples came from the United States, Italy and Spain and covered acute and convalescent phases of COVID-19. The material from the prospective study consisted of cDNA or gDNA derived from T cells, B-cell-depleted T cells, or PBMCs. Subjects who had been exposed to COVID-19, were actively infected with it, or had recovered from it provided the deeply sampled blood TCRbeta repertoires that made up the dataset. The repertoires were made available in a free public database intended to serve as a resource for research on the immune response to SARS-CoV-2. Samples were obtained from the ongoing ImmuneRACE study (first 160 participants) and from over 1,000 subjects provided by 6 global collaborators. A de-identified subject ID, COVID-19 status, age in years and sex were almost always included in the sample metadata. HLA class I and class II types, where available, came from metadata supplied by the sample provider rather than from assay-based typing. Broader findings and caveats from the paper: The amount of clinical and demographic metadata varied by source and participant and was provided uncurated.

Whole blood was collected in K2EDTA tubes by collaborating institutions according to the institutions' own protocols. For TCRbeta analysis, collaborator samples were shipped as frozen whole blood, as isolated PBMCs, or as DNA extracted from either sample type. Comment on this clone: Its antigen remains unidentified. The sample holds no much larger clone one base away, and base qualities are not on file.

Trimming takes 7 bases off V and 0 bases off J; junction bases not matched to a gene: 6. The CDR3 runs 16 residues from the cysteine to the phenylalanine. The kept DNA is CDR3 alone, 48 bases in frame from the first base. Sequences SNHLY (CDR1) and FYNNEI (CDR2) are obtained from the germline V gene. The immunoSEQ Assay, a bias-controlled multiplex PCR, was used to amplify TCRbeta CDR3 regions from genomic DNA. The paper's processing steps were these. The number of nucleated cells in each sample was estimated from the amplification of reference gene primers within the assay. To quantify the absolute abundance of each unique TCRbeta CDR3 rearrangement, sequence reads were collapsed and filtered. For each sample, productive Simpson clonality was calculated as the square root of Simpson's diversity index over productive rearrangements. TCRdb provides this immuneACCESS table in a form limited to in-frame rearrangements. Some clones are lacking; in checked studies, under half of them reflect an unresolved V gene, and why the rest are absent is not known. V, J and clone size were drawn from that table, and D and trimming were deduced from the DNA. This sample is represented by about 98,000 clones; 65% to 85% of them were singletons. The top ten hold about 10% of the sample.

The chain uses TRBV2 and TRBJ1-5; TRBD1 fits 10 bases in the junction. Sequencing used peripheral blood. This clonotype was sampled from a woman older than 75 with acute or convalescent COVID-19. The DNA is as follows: TGTGCCAGCATGGGACAGGGGTTGGGTAGCAATCAGCCCCAGCATTTT. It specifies CASMGQGLGSNQPQHF.